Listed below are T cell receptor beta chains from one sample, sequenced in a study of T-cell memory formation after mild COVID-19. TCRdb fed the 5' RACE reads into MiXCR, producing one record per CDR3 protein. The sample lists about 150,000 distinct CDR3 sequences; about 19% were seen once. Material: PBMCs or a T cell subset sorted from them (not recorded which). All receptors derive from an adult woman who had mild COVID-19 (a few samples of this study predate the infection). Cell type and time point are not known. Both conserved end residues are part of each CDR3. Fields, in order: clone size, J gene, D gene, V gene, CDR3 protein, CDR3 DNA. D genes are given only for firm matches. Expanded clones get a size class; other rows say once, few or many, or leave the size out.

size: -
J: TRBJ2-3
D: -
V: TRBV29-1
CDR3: CSVDQGGSTDTQYF
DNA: TGCAGCGTTGATCAGGGAGGATCTACAGATACGCAGTATTTT

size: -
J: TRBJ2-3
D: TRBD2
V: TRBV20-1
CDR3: CSARERWRGAGGRVDTQYF
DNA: TGCAGTGCTAGAGAGAGATGGAGAGGGGCGGGGGGGCGCGTAGATACGCAGTATTTT

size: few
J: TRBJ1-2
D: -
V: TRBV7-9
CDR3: CASSLGAGPTF
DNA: TGTGCCAGCAGCTTAGGTGCTGGACCCACCTTC

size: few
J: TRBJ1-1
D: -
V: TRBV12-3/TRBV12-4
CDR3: CASSPILANTEAFF
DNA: TGTGCCAGCAGTCCTATACTGGCGAACACTGAAGCTTTCTTT

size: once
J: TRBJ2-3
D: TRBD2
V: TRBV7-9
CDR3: CASSPAGLAADTQYF
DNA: TGTGCCAGCAGCCCAGCGGGACTAGCGGCAGATACGCAGTATTTT

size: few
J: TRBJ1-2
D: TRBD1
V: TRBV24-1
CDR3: CATSDFPDRGTYGYTF
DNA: TGTGCCACCAGTGATTTCCCGGACAGGGGCACCTATGGCTACACCTTC

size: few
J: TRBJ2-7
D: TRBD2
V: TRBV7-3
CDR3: CASSSGRDHEQYF
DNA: TGTGCCAGCAGCTCAGGGAGGGACCACGAGCAGTACTTC

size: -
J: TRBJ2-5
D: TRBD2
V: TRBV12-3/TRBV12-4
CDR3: CASSFSGGAFGETQYF
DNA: TGTGCCAGCAGTTTTAGCGGGGGGGCCTTCGGAGAGACCCAGTACTTC

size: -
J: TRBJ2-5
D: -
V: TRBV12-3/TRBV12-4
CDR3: CASSTRLARETQYF
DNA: TGTGCCAGCAGTACCCGACTGGCCCGGGAGACCCAGTACTTC

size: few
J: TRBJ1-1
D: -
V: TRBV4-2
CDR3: CASSHGDSEAFF
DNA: TGTGCCAGCAGCCATGGAGACAGCGAAGCTTTCTTT

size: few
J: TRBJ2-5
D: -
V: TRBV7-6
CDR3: CASGTTSGTQYF
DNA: TGTGCCAGCGGGACCACTTCTGGGACCCAGTACTTC

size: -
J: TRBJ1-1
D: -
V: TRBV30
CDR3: CAWSATGAGAEAFF
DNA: TGTGCCTGGAGTGCGACGGGAGCCGGTGCTGAAGCTTTCTTT

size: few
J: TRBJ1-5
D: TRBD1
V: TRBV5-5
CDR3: CASSTTGTEISNQPQHF
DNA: TGTGCCAGCAGCACCACCGGGACAGAGATAAGCAATCAGCCCCAGCATTTT

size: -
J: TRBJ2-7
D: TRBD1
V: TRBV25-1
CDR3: CASQGAASYEQYF
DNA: TGTGCCAGCCAGGGGGCCGCATCCTACGAGCAGTACTTC

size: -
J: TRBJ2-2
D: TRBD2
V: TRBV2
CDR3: CASSVSGGNTGELFF
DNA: TGTGCCAGCAGTGTGAGCGGGGGAAACACCGGGGAGCTGTTTTTT

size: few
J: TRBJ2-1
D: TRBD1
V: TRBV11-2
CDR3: CASSLAGTGGDEQFF
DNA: TGTGCCAGCAGCTTAGCCGGGACAGGGGGCGATGAGCAGTTCTTC

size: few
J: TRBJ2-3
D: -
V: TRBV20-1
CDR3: CSARRSHRTDTQYF
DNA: TGCAGTGCAAGGAGGAGCCACCGCACAGATACGCAGTATTTT

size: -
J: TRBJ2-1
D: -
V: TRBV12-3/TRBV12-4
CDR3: CASSPHRAYNEQFF
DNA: TGTGCCAGCAGTCCCCATCGAGCCTACAATGAGCAGTTCTTC

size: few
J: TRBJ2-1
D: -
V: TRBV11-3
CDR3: CASSLDPEKNEQFF
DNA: TGTGCCAGCAGCTTAGATCCGGAGAAGAATGAGCAGTTCTTC

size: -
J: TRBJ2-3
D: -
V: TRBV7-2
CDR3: CASSPSGYTDTQYF
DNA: TGTGCCAGCAGCCCCTCGGGGTACACAGATACGCAGTATTTT

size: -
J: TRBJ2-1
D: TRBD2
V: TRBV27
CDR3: CASSFRAGDPAYNEQFF
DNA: TGTGCCAGCAGTTTTCGGGCGGGAGATCCAGCGTACAATGAGCAGTTCTTC

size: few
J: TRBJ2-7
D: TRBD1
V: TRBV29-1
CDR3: CSVPGQSSYEQYF
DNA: TGCAGCGTCCCGGGACAGAGCTCCTACGAGCAGTACTTC

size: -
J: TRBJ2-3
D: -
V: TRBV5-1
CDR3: CASSNGRSTDTQYF
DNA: TGCGCCAGCAGCAACGGACGGAGCACAGATACGCAGTATTTT

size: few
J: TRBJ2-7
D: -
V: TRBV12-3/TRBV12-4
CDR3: CASSFSTVDEQYF
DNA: TGTGCCAGCAGTTTCTCAACCGTAGACGAGCAGTACTTC

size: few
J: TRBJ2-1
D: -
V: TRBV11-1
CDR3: CASRKQGSYNEQFF
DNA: TGTGCCAGCAGGAAACAGGGATCCTACAATGAGCAGTTCTTC

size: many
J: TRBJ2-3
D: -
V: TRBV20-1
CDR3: CSAISGSQPTDTQYF
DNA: TGCAGTGCTATTAGCGGAAGCCAGCCCACAGATACGCAGTATTTT

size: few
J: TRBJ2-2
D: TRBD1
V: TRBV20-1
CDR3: CSAGRGQVLNTGELFF
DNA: TGCAGTGCTGGCCGTGGACAGGTTTTAAACACCGGGGAGCTGTTTTTT

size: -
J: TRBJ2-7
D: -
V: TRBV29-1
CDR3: CSVVAGLSSYEQYF
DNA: TGCAGCGTTGTAGCTGGCCTCAGCTCCTACGAGCAGTACTTC

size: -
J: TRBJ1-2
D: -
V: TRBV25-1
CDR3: CASSEFRGSGYGYTF
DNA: TGTGCCAGCAGTGAATTTAGGGGTTCCGGTTATGGCTACACCTTC

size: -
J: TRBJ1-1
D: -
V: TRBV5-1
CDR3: CASSLVAPGGPEAFF
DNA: TGCGCCAGCAGCTTGGTGGCCCCCGGGGGACCTGAAGCTTTCTTT

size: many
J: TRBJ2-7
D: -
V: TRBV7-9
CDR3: CASSLGQHYEQYF
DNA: TGTGCCAGCAGCTTAGGACAGCATTACGAGCAGTACTTC

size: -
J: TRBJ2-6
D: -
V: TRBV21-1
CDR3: CASRKSTGNGANVLTF
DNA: TGTGCCAGCAGAAAAAGTACGGGAAATGGGGCCAACGTCCTGACTTTC

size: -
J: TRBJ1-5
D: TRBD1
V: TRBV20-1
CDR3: CSATSRGGQPQHF
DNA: TGCAGTGCCACCAGCAGGGGGGGTCAGCCCCAGCATTTT

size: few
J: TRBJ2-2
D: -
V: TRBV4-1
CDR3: CASSLAHTGHVATGELFF
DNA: TGCGCCAGCAGCCTCGCCCATACAGGCCACGTGGCGACCGGGGAGCTGTTTTTT

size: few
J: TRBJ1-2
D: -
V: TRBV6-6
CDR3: CASSYSPGWGNGYGYTF
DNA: TGTGCCAGCAGTTACTCGCCGGGGTGGGGAAACGGGTATGGCTACACCTTC

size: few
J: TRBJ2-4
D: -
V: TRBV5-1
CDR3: CASSSTDLAKNIQYF
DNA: TGCGCCAGCAGCTCGACAGACCTAGCCAAAAACATTCAGTACTTC

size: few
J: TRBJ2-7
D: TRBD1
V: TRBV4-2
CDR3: CASSNGQGTYEQYF
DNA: TGTGCCAGCAGCAATGGACAGGGGACGTACGAGCAGTACTTC

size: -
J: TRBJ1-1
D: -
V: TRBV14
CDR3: CASSLGRLTRNTEAFF
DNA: TGTGCCAGCAGCCTAGGACGGTTAACTAGGAACACTGAAGCTTTCTTT

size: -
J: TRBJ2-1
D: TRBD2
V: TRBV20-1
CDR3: CRVAGGRNEQFF
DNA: TGCAGGGTAGCGGGGGGGCGCAATGAGCAGTTCTTC

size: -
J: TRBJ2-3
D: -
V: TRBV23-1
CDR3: CASTDTHTDTQYF
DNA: TGCGCCAGCACGGACACTCACACAGATACGCAGTATTTT

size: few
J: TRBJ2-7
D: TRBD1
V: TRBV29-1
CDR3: CSVELRSGTGYEQYF
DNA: TGCAGCGTTGAGCTCCGATCCGGGACAGGGTACGAGCAGTACTTC

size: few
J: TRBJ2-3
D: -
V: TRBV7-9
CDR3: CASSLGTADTQYF
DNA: TGTGCCAGCAGCCTAGGGACCGCAGATACGCAGTATTTT

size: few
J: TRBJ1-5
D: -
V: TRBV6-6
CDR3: CASSYSRGESNQPQHF
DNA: TGTGCCAGCAGTTACTCGAGGGGTGAGAGCAATCAGCCCCAGCATTTT

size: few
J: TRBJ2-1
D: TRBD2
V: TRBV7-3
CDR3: CASSFLAGAPMEQFF
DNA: TGTGCCAGCAGCTTTCTAGCGGGGGCTCCAATGGAGCAGTTCTTC